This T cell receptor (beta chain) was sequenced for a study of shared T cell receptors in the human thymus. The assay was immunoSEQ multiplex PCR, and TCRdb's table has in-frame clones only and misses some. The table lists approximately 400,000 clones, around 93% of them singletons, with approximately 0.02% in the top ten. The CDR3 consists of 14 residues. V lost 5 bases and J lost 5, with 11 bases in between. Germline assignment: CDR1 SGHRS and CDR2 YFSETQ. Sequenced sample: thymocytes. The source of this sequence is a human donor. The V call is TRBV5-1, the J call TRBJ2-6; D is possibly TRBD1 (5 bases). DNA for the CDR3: TGCGCCAGCAGACCGATGGACAGGGCCAACGTCCTGACTTTC. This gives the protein CASRPMDRANVLTF. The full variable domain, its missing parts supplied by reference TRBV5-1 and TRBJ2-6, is KAGVTQTPRYLIKTRGQQVTLSCSPISGHRSVSWYQQTPGQGLQFLFEYFSETQRNKGNFPGRFSGRQFSNSRSEMNVSTLELGDSALYLCASRPMDRANVLTFGAGSRLTVL.